The following is a T cell receptor beta chain sequence with its context. The sample is drawn from a study of OX40 agonist ivuxolimab in advanced cancers. TCRdb keeps only in-frame clones here, not all; method: immunoSEQ multiplex PCR. The sample comprises 40,000 to 45,000 clones, around nine tenths of which are singletons, and about 13% rests with the top ten. This specimen was CD4+ or CD8+ T cells sorted from blood, taken in a trial of the OX40 agonist ivuxolimab. This TCR derives from an adult with an advanced solid tumor such as melanoma, head and neck, liver or kidney cancer.

CDR3 DNA: TGTGCCTGGAGTAAGACAGGGTACGGGGAGCTGTTTTTT. It translates to CAWSKTGYGELFF. The chain joins TRBV30 to TRBJ2-2; 7 nucleotides agree with TRBD1. This CDR3 has 13 residues. The germline V gene has CDR1 GTSNPN and CDR2 SVGIG (reference sequence). The V segment lost 2 bases and the J segment 7 bases; nucleotides outside the gene matches: 4. The entire variable domain, with the rest obtained from reference TRBV30 and TRBJ2-2, is as follows: SQTIHQWPATLVQPVGSPLSLECTVEGTSNPNLYWYRQAAGRGLQLLFYSVGIGQISSEVPQNLSASRPQDRQFILSSKKLLLSDSGFYLCAWSKTGYGELFFGEGSRLTVL.